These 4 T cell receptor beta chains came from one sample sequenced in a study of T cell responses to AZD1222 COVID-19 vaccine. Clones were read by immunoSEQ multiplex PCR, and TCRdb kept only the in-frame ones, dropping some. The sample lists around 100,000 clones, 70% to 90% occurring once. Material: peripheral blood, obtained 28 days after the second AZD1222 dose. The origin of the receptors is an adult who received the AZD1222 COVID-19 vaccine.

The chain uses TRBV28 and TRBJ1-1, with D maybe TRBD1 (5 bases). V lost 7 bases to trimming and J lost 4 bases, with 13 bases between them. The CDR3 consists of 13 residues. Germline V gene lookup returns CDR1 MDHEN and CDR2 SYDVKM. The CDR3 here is CASKHTGGTEAFF. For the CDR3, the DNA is TGTGCCAGCAAACATACGGGGGGCACTGAAGCTTTCTTT.

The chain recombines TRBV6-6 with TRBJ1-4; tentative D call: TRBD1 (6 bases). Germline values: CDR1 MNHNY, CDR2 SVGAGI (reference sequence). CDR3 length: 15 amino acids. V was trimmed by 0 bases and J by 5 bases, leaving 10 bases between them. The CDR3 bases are TGTGCCAGCAGTTACTCGTTCGACAGGAATGAAAAACTGTTTTTT. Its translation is CASSYSFDRNEKLFF.

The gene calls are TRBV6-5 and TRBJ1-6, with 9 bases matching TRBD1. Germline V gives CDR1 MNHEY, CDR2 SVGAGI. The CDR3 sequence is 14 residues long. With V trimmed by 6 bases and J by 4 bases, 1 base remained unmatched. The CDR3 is CASSGQGYNSPLHF. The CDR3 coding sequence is TGTGCCAGCAGCGGACAGGGGTATAATTCACCCCTCCACTTT.

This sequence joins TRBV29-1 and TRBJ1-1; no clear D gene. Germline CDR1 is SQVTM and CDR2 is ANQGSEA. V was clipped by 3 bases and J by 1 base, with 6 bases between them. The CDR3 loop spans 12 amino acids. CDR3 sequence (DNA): TGCAGCGTTGAGGGCCAGAACACTGAAGCTTTCTTT. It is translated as CSVEGQNTEAFF.